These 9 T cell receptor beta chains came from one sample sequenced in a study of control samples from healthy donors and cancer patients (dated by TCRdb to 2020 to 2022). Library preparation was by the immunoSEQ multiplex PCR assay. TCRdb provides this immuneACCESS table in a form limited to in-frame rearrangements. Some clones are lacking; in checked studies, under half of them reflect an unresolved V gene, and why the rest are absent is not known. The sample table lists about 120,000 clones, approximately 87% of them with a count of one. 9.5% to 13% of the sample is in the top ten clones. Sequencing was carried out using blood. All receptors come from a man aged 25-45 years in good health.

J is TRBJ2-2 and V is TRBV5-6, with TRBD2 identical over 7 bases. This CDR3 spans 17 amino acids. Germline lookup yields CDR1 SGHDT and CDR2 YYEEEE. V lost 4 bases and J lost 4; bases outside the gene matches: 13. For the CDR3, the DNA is TGTGCCAGCAGCCCGGGAGTGGGGGGGGTACTCACCGGGGAGCTGTTTTTT. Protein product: CASSPGVGGVLTGELFF.

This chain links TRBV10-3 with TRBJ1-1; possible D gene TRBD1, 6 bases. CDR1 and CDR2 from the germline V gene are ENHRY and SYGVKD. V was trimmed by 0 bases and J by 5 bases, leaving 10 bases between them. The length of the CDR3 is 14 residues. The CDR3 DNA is TGTGCCATCAGTGAGTCGGACAGTTATACTGAAGCTTTCTTT. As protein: CAISESDSYTEAFF.

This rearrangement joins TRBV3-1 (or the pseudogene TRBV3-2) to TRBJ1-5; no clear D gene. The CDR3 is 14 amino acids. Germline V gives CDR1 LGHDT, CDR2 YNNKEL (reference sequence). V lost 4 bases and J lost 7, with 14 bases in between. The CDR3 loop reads CASSPRGGPQPQHF. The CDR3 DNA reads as TGTGCCAGCAGCCCCCGTGGAGGGCCCCAGCCCCAGCATTTT.

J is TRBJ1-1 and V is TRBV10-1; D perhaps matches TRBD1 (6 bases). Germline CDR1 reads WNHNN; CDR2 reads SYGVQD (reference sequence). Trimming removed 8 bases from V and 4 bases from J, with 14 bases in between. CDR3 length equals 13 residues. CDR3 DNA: TGCGCCAGCCGAACAGGGTCGGGCACTGAAGCTTTCTTT. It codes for CASRTGSGTEAFF.

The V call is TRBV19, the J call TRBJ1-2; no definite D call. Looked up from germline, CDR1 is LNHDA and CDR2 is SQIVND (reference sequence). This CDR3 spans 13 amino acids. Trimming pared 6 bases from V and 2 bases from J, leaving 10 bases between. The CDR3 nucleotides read TGTGCCAGTAGGGACCAGGCGAACTATGGCTACACCTTC. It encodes CASRDQANYGYTF. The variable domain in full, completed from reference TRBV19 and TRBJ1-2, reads DGGITQSPKYLFRKEGQNVTLSCEQNLNHDAMYWYRQDPGQGLRLIYYSQIVNDFQKGDIAEGYSVSREKKESFPLTVTSAQKNPTAFYLCASRDQANYGYTFGSGTRLTVV.

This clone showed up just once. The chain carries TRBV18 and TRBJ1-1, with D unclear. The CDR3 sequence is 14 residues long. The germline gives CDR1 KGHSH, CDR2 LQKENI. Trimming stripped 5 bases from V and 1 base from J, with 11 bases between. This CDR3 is CASSTTGSNTEAFF. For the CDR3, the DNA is TGTGCCAGCTCAACGACTGGGTCGAACACTGAAGCTTTCTTT. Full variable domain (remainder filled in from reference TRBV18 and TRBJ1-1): NAGVMQNPRHLVRRRGQEARLRCSPMKGHSHVYWYRQLPEEGLKFMVYLQKENIIDESGMPKERFSAEFPKEGPSILRIQQVVRGDSAAYFCASSTTGSNTEAFFGQGTRLTVV.

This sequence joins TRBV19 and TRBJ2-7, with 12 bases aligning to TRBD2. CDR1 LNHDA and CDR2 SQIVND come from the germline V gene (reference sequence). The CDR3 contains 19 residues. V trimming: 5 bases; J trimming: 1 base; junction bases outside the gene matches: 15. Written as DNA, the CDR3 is TGTGCCAGTAGTGCCACTAGCGGGGGGCCCAACGCAATTTCCTACGAGCAGTACTTC. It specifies CASSATSGGPNAISYEQYF.

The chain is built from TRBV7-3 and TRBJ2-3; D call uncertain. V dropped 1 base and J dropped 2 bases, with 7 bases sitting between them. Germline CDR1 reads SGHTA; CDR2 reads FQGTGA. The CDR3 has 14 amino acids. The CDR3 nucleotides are TGTGCCAGCAGCTTAAAGCCCTCCACAGATACGCAGTATTTT. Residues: CASSLKPSTDTQYF. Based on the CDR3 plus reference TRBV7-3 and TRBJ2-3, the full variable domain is GAGVSQTPSNKVTEKGKYVELRCDPISGHTALYWYRQSLGQGPEFLIYFQGTGAADDSGLPNDRFFAVRPEGSVSTLKIQRTERGDSAVYLCASSLKPSTDTQYFGPGTRLTVL.

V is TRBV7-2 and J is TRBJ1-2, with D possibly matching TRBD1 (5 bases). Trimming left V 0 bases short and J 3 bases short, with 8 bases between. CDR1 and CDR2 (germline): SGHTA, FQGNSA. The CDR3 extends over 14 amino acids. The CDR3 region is CASSLAQGYYGYTF. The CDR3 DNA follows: TGTGCCAGCAGCTTAGCCCAGGGCTACTATGGCTACACCTTC.